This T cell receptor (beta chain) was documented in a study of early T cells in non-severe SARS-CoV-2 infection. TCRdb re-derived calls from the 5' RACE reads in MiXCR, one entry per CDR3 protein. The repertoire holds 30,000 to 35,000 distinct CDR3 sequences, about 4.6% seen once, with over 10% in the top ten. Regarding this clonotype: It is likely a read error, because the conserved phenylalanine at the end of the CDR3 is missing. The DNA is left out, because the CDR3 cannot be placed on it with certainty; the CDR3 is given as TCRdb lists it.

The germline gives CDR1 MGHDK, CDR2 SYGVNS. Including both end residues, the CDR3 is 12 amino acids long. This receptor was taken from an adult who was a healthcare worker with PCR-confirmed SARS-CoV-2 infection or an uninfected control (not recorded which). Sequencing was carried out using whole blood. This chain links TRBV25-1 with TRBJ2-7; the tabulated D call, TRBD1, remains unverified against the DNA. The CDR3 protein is CASSGGWDRVTL.